This T cell receptor beta chain was captured by sequencing in a study of blood T cell repertoires in COVID-19. In the study overall: Researchers got acute and convalescent COVID-19 samples from the United States, Italy and Spain. PBMCs, B-cell-depleted T cells, or T cells provided the cDNA or gDNA that made up the material.

Authors' methods: The assay estimated nucleated cells by amplifying reference gene primers. The data were produced by immunoSEQ multiplex PCR, yet TCRdb's version contains in-frame clones alone and is incomplete. The V and J calls and the clone size are those of that table, but D and trimming were determined from the DNA. The sample consists of roughly 10,000 clones, about 80% of them appearing once. The origin of this receptor is a human donor in a cohort sampled during active COVID-19. Sequencing was done on a sample of peripheral blood.

The DNA of the CDR3 is TGTGCCTGGATGACAGGGAATCTCTATGGCTACACCTTC. Translating gives CAWMTGNLYGYTF. The rearrangement uses TRBV30 and TRBJ1-2; 7 positions match TRBD1. This CDR3 region has 13 residues. J was trimmed by 4 bases and V by 4 bases; bases with no gene match: 6. CDR1 is GTSNPN and CDR2 is SVGIG in the germline V gene (reference sequence).